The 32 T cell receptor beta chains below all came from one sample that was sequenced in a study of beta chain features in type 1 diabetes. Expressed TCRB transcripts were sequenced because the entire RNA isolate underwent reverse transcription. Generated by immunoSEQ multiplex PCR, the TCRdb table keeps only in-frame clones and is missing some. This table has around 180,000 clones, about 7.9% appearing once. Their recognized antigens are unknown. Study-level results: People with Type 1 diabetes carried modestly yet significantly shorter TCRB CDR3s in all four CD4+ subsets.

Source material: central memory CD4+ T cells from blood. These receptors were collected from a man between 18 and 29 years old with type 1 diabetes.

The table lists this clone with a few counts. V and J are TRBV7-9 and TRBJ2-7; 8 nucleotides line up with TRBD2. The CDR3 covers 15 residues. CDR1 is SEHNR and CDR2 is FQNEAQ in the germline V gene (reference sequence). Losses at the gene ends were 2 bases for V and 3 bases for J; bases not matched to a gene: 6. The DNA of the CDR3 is TGTGCCAGCAGCTTAAATACACTAGCGGACTACGAGCAGTACTTC. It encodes CASSLNTLADYEQYF.

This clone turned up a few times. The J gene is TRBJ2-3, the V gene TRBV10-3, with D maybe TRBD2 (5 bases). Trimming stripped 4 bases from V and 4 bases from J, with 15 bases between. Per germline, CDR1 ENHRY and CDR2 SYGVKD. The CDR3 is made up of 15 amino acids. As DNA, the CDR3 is TGTGCCATCAGTGCTCTAGCAGAGGCGGCAGATACGCAGTATTTT. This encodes CAISALAEAADTQYF.

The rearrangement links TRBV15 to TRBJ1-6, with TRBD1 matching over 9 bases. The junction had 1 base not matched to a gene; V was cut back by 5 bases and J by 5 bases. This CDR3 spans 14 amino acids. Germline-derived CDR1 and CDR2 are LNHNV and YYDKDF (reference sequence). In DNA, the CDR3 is TGTGCCACCAGCCGGGACAGGGATAATTCACCCCTCCACTTT. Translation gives CATSRDRDNSPLHF.

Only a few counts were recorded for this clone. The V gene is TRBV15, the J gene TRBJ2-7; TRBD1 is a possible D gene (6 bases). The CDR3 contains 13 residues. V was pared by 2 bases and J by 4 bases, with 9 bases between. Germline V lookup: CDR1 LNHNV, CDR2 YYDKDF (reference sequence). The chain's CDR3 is CATSRSQGYEQYF. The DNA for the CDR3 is TGTGCCACCAGCAGATCACAGGGATACGAGCAGTACTTC.

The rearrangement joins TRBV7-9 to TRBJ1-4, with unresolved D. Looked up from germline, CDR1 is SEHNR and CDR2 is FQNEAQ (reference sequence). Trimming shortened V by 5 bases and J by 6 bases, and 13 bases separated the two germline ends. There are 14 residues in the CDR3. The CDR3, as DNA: TGTGCCAGCAGCCCGCAATCGGGAGATGAAAAACTGTTTTTT. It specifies CASSPQSGDEKLFF.

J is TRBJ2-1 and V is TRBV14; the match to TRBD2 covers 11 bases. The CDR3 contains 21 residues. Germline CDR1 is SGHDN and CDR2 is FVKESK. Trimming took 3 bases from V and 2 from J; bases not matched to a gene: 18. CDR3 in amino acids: CASSQGGKGTRLAGTYNEQFF. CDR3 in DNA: TGTGCCAGCAGCCAGGGAGGGAAGGGAACCAGACTAGCGGGAACCTACAATGAGCAGTTCTTC.

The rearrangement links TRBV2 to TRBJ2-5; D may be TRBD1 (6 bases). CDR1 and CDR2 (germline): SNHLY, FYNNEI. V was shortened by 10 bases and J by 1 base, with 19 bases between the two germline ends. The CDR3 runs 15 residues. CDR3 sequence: CATLRGLTAQETQYF. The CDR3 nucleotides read TGTGCCACCCTCAGGGGTCTGACAGCCCAAGAGACCCAGTACTTC.

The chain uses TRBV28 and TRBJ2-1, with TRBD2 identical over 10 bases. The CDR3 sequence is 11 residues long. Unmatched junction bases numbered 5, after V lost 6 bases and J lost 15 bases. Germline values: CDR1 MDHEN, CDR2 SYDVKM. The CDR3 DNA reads TGTGCCAGCAGCGGGACTAGCGTCCCGTTCTTC. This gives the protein CASSGTSVPFF.

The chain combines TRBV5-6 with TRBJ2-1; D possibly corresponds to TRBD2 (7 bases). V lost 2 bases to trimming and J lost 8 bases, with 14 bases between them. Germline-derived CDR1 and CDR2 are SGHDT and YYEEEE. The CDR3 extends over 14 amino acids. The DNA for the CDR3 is TGTGCCAGCAGCTTTGGGGGGGGCACGGATGAGCAGTTCTTC. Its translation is CASSFGGGTDEQFF.

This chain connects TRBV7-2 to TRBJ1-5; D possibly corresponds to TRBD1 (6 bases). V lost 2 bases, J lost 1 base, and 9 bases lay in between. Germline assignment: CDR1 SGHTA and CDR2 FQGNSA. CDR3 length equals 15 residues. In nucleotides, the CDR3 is TGTGCCAGCAGCTTACAGGGGATGAGCAATCAGCCCCAGCATTTT. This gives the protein CASSLQGMSNQPQHF. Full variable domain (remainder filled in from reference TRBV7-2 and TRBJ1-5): GAGVSQSPSNKVTEKGKDVELRCDPISGHTALYWYRQSLGQGLEFLIYFQGNSAPDKSGLPSDRFSAERTGGSVSTLTIQRTQQEDSAVYLCASSLQGMSNQPQHFGDGTRLSIL.

CDR3 sequence: CASSILTGTGANVLTF. The CDR3 DNA reads TGTGCCAGTAGTATTCTGACAGGGACTGGGGCCAACGTCCTGACTTTC. The V gene is TRBV19, the J gene TRBJ2-6, with 7 bases that match TRBD1. Germline CDR1 is LNHDA and CDR2 is SQIVND (reference sequence). V lost 3 bases and J lost 2; bases outside the gene matches: 4. This CDR3 is built from 16 residues.

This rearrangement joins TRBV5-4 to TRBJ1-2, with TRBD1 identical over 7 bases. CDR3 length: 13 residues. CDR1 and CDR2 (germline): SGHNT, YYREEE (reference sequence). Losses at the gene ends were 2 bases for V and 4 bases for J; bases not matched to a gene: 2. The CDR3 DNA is TGTGCCAGCAGCTTTACAGGGGCCTATGGCTACACCTTC. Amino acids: CASSFTGAYGYTF.

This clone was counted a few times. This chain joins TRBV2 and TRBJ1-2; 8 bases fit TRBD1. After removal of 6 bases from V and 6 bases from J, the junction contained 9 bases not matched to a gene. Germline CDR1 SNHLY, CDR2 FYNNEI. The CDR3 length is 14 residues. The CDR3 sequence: CASSVTDRADGYTF. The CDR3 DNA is TGTGCCAGCAGCGTTACGGACAGGGCTGATGGCTACACCTTC.

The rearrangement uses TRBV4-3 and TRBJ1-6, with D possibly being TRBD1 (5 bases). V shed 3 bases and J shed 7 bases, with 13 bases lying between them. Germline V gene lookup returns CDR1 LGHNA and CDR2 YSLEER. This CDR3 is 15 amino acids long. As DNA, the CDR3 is TGCGCCAGCAGCCATTTACCGGGACTGAATTCACCCCTCCACTTT. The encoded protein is CASSHLPGLNSPLHF.

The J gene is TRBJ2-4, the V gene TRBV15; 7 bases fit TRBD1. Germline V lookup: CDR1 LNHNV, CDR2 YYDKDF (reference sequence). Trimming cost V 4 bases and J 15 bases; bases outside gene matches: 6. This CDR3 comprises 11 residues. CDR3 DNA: TGTGCCACCAGCACTGGACAGGCGTCGTACTTC. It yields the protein CATSTGQASYF.

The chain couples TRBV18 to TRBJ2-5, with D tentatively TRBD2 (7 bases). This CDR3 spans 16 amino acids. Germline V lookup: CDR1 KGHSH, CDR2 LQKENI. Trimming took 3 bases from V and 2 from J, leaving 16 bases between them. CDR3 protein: CASSPAAGASQETQYF. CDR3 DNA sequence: TGTGCCAGCTCACCGGCGGCGGGGGCGTCTCAAGAGACCCAGTACTTC. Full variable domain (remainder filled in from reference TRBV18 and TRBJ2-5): NAGVMQNPRHLVRRRGQEARLRCSPMKGHSHVYWYRQLPEEGLKFMVYLQKENIIDESGMPKERFSAEFPKEGPSILRIQQVVRGDSAAYFCASSPAAGASQETQYFGPGTRLLVL.

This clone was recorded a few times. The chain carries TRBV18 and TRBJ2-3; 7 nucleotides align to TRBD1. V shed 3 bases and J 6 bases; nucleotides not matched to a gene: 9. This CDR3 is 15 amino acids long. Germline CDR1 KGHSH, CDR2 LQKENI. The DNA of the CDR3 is TGTGCCAGCTCACCGGAGACAGGGTCAAGGGATACGCAGTATTTT. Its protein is CASSPETGSRDTQYF.

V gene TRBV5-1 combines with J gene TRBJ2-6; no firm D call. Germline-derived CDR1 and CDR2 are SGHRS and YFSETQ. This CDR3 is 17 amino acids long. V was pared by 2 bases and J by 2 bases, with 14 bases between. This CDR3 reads CASSLESLVAGANVLTF. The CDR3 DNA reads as TGCGCCAGCAGCTTAGAGTCTCTAGTAGCTGGGGCCAACGTCCTGACTTTC.

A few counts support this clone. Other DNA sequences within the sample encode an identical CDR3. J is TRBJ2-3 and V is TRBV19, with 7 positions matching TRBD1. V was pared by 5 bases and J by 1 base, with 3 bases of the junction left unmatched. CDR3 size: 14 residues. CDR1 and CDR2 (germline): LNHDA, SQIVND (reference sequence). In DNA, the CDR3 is TGTGCCAGTAGTCTTGGACAGGGCACAGATACGCAGTATTTT. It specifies CASSLGQGTDTQYF.

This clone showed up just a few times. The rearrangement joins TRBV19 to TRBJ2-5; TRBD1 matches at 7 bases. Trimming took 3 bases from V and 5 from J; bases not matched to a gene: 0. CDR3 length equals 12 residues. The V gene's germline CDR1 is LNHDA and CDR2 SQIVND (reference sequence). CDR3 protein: CASSMDRETQYF. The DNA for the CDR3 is TGTGCCAGTAGTATGGACAGGGAGACCCAGTACTTC.

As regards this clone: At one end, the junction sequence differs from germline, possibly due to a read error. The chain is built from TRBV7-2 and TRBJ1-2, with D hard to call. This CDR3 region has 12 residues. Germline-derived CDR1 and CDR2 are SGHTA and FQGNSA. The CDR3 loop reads CASSSGSYGYTF. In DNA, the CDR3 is TGCGCCAGCAGCAGCGGCTCCTATGGCTACACCTTC.

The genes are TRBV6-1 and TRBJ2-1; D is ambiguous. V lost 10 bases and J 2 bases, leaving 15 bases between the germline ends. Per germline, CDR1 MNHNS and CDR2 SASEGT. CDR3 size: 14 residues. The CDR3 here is CATEARMAYNEQFF. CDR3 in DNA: TGTGCCACCGAAGCGAGGATGGCCTACAATGAGCAGTTCTTC.

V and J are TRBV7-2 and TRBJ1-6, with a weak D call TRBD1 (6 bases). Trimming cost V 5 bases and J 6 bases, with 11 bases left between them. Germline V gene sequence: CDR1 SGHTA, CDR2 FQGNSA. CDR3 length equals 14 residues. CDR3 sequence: CASSVDRFNSPLHF. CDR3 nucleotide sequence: TGTGCCAGCAGCGTAGACAGGTTTAATTCACCCCTCCACTTT.

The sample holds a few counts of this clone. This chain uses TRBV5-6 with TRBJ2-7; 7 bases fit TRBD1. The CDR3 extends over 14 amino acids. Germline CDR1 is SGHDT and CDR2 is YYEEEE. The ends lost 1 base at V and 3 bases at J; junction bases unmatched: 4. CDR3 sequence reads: CASSLTGEGYEQYF. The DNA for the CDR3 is TGTGCCAGCAGCTTGACAGGGGAAGGCTACGAGCAGTACTTC.

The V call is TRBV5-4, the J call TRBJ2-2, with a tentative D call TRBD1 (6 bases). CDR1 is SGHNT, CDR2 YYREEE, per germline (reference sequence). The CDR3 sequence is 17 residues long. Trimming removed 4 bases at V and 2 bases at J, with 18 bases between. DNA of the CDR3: TGTGCCAGCAGCCGTGCCTCAGGGGCCATCAACACCGGGGAGCTGTTTTTT. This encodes CASSRASGAINTGELFF. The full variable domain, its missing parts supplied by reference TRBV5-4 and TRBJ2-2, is ETGVTQSPTHLIKTRGQQVTLRCSSQSGHNTVSWYQQALGQGPQFIFQYYREEENGRGNFPPRFSGLQFPNYSSELNVNALELDDSALYLCASSRASGAINTGELFFGEGSRLTVL.

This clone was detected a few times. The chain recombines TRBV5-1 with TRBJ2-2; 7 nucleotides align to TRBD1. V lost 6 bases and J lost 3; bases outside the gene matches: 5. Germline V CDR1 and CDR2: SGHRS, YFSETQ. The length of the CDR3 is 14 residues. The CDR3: CASKGAVDTGELFF. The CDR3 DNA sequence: TGCGCCAGCAAGGGGGCGGTCGACACCGGGGAGCTGTTTTTT.

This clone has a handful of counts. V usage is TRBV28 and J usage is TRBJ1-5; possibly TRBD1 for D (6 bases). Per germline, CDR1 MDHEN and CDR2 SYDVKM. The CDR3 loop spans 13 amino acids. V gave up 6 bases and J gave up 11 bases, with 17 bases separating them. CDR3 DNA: TGTGCCAGCAGAGGGACACTGGGGATGGCCCAGCATTTT. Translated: CASRGTLGMAQHF.

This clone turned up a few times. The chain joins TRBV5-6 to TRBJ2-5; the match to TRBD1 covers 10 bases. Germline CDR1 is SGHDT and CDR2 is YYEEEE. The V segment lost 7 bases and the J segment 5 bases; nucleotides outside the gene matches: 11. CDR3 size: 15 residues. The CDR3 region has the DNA TGTGCCAGCGGCCTGACAGGGGGCGCGGGGGAGACCCAGTACTTC. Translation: CASGLTGGAGETQYF.

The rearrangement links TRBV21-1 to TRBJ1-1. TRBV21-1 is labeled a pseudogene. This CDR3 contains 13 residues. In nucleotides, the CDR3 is TGTGCCAGCAGCAACTGGGCGGGGACTGAAGCTTTCTTT. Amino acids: CASSNWAGTEAFF.

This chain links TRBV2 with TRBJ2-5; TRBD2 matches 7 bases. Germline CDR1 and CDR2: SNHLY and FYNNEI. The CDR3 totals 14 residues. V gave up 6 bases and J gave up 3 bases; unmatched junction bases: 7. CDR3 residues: CASSGLGGEETQYF. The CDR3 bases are TGTGCCAGCAGCGGATTGGGGGGGGAAGAGACCCAGTACTTC.

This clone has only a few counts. CDR3 residues: CAGGTSGNEQFF. In DNA, the CDR3 is TGTGCCGGGGGGACTAGCGGCAATGAGCAGTTCTTC. The V gene is TRBV30, the J gene TRBJ2-1, with 11 bases fitting TRBD2. This CDR3 has 12 amino acids. Germline assignment: CDR1 GTSNPN and CDR2 SVGIG (reference sequence). Trimming removed 8 bases from V and 6 bases from J; junction bases left unmatched: 3.

CDR3 sequence reads: CASSPQAGQGYEQYF. CDR3 nucleotides: TGTGCCAGCTCACCACAGGCGGGACAGGGTTACGAGCAGTACTTC. The rearrangement uses TRBV18 and TRBJ2-7, with 9 bases matching TRBD1. The CDR3 length is 15 residues. V was pared by 1 base and J by 4 bases, with 5 bases of the junction left unmatched. Germline loops: CDR1 KGHSH, CDR2 LQKENI.